This T cell receptor (beta chain) was observed in a study of control samples from healthy donors and cancer patients. Germline CDR1 reads LGHDT; CDR2 reads YNNKEL (reference sequence). J lost 6 bases, V lost 0 bases, and 8 bases had no gene match. This CDR3 has 17 amino acids. The method was immunoSEQ multiplex PCR; TCRdb's version includes in-frame clones alone and lacks a portion of them. Found here are a few hundred thousand clones, about nine tenths of them singletons; the top ten hold around 6.5%. V is TRBV3-1 (or the pseudogene TRBV3-2) and J is TRBJ2-2; 9 nucleotides line up with TRBD2. The origin of this receptor is a man between 35 and 55 years old with head and neck cancer. Sequencing was carried out using PBMCs. CDR3 in amino acids: CASSQEAAGGLSGELFF. As DNA, the CDR3 is TGTGCCAGCAGCCAAGAGGCAGCGGGGGGTTTGTCCGGGGAGCTGTTTTTT.